These T cell receptor beta chains were read from a single sample in a study of cytomegalovirus exposure and HLA in healthy donors. Profiled with immunoSEQ multiplex PCR; TCRdb holds only in-frame clones, not every one. This sample's table reports roughly 72,000 clones. The sequenced material came from PBMCs. Receptors originate from a man between 18 and 29 years old in good health and CMV-seropositive. The CDR3 runs from the conserved cysteine through the conserved F or W. The D gene is left open where the match is weak.

J gene	V gene	D gene	CDR3 DNA	CDR3 protein
TRBJ1-2	TRBV5-1	TRBD1	TGCGCCAGCAGCACCCGACAGGGGGCGGACTATGGCTACACCTTC	CASSTRQGADYGYTF
TRBJ1-5	TRBV7-9	-	TGTGCCAGCAGCCCCTTGGGCTCCCTGAATCAGCCCCAGCATTTT	CASSPLGSLNQPQHF
TRBJ1-6	TRBV28	-	TGTGCCAGCAGTCCCCCCTTTGGGAGAAATAATTCACCCCTCCACTTT	CASSPPFGRNNSPLHF
TRBJ2-5	TRBV5-6	-	TGTGCCAGCAGCGCGACCGGGACTTTCCAAGAGACCCAGTACTTC	CASSATGTFQETQYF
TRBJ2-7	TRBV2	TRBD2	TGTGCCAGCAGGGACCCCACTAGCGGGAGACCCTACGAGCAGTACTTC	CASRDPTSGRPYEQYF
TRBJ1-1	TRBV28	-	TGTGCCAGCAGTCAACCACAGGGTCTGAACACTGAAGCTTTCTTT	CASSQPQGLNTEAFF
TRBJ2-1	TRBV5-4	-	TGTGCCAGCAGCACCCCAGACAGGTTCTCCTACAATGAGCAGTTCTTC	CASSTPDRFSYNEQFF
TRBJ2-7	TRBV5-1	TRBD1	TGCGCCAGCAGCGGCCCAGCCGGGGACAGGACGGCCTACGAGCAGTACTTC	CASSGPAGDRTAYEQYF
TRBJ1-6	TRBV13	-	TGTGCCAGCAGCTTTAGTAGCTCCTATAATTCACCCCTCCACTTT	CASSFSSSYNSPLHF
TRBJ2-3	TRBV30	TRBD2	TGTGCCTGGCGCCAGGGAGGGGCCGGCACAGATACGCAGTATTTT	CAWRQGGAGTDTQYF
TRBJ1-2	TRBV30	-	TGTGCCTGGAGTGTTGGGGCCGCCTATGGCTACACCTTC	CAWSVGAAYGYTF
TRBJ1-4	TRBV5-6	TRBD1	TGTGCCAGCAGCCCTTACAGGGGGCGAAAACTGTTTTTT	CASSPYRGRKLFF
TRBJ2-7	TRBV27	TRBD1	TGTGCCAGCAGTCCGGGGACAGGACTTCTCTACGAGCAGTACTTC	CASSPGTGLLYEQYF
TRBJ2-1	TRBV6-6	TRBD2	TGTGCCAGCAGTTACGCGGGAGAGAAGTCCGAGCAGTTCTTC	CASSYAGEKSEQFF
TRBJ2-7	TRBV27	TRBD2	TGTGCCAGCAGCCCTACGGGGGGGATCACCTACGAGCAGTACTTC	CASSPTGGITYEQYF
TRBJ1-2	TRBV5-6	TRBD1	TGTGCCAGCAGCCTCGGACAGGGAGGCTATGGCTACACCTTC	CASSLGQGGYGYTF
TRBJ1-1	TRBV19	-	TGTGCCAGTAGTATAACAGTGAACACTGAAGCTTTCTTT	CASSITVNTEAFF
TRBJ2-5	TRBV15	TRBD2	TGTGCCACCAGCAGAGCCCCGAGGCGGGAGCGGCAAGAGACCCAGTACTTC	CATSRAPRRERQETQYF
TRBJ2-5	TRBV5-1	TRBD1	TGCGCCAGCAGCTCGGGACAGGTAGAACAAGAGACCCAGTACTTC	CASSSGQVEQETQYF
TRBJ2-3	TRBV6-5	-	TGTGCCAGCAGTACTTGGGACTCCCGCACAGATACGCAGTATTTT	CASSTWDSRTDTQYF
TRBJ1-1	TRBV5-1	-	TGCGCCAGCAGCTTGGGAGAGACACGTGAAGCTTTCTTT	CASSLGETREAFF
TRBJ1-6	TRBV15	TRBD1	TGTGCCACCAGCAGCCTACGACAGGGAAATAATTCACCCCTCCACTTT	CATSSLRQGNNSPLHF
TRBJ1-5	TRBV30	-	TGTGCCTGGACGGGCAGGGCGGATCAGCCCCAGCATTTT	CAWTGRADQPQHF
TRBJ1-5	TRBV6-1	-	TGTGCCAGCAGTGAAGCCGGGGGGGCAGGCAATCAGCCCCAGCATTTT	CASSEAGGAGNQPQHF
TRBJ2-2	TRBV6-5	-	TGTGCCAGCAGTTATTGGCGAACAGGGAGTCGAGAGGAGCTGTTTTTT	CASSYWRTGSREELFF
TRBJ1-2	TRBV10-3	TRBD1	TGTGCCATCAGTGGGGTCAGGGGACAGGGGTATGGCTACACCTTC	CAISGVRGQGYGYTF
TRBJ2-5	TRBV5-1	TRBD1	TGCGCCAGCAGCTTGGGACAGGGACAACAAGAGACCCAGTACTTC	CASSLGQGQQETQYF
TRBJ1-5	TRBV10-3	-	TGTGCCATCAGTGACGGGGAGGAGGATCAGCCCCAGCATTTT	CAISDGEEDQPQHF
TRBJ1-6	TRBV28	TRBD1	TGTGCCATAGAGGGGGCGGCCTATAATTCACCCCTCCACTTT	CAIEGAAYNSPLHF
TRBJ1-2	TRBV7-9	-	TGTGCCAGCAGCTTAGGCGATGGCTACACCTTC	CASSLGDGYTF
TRBJ2-5	TRBV6-6	-	TGTGCCAGCAGTTACTCCGGGGAGACCCAGTACTTC	CASSYSGETQYF
TRBJ2-7	TRBV5-1	-	TGCGCCAGCAGCTTGGTAGCGGCAGGGACCTACGAGCAGTACTTC	CASSLVAAGTYEQYF
TRBJ2-6	TRBV5-1	-	TGCGCCAGCAGCAGCTTCTCAAGCTCTGGGGCCAACGTCCTGACTTTC	CASSSFSSSGANVLTF
TRBJ2-7	TRBV27	TRBD1	TGTGCCAGCAGGGACAGGGCGAACTCCTACGAGCAGTACTTC	CASRDRANSYEQYF
TRBJ1-5	TRBV2	-	TGTGCCAGCGGGGAGGCTGGGAGCTATCAGCCCCAGCATTTT	CASGEAGSYQPQHF
TRBJ1-5	TRBV19	-	TGTGCCAGTAGTATAATTCGGGGGCCGGGGGGTCAGCCCCAGCATTTT	CASSIIRGPGGQPQHF
TRBJ2-6	TRBV30	TRBD2	TGTGCCTGGACTAGCGGGGGGGCCTCTGGGGCCAACGTCCTGACTTTC	CAWTSGGASGANVLTF
TRBJ1-3	TRBV18	TRBD1	TGTGCCAGCTCACCGGACAGGGTCCCTGGAAACACCATATATTTT	CASSPDRVPGNTIYF
TRBJ1-2	TRBV5-1	-	TGCGCCAGCAGCCCATGGACAGACTATGGCTACACCTTC	CASSPWTDYGYTF
TRBJ2-7	TRBV6-5	-	TGTGCCAGCACGACAGGATTGCGCAAGCAGTACTTC	CASTTGLRKQYF
TRBJ1-2	TRBV15	-	TGTGCCACCAGCAGAGGGGGGGGGAGGGTTTTGGATGGCTACACCTTC	CATSRGGGRVLDGYTF
TRBJ1-5	TRBV5-6	-	TGTGCCAGCAGTCGTGGGGCCGGTCAGCCCCAGCATTTT	CASSRGAGQPQHF
TRBJ2-7	TRBV29-1	TRBD2	TGCAGCGTTGCCGCGACCCCGGGACTACCTCCCTACGAGCAGTACTTC	CSVAATPGLPPYEQYF
TRBJ1-1	TRBV7-9	-	TGTGCCAGCAGCTTTGCGTTCCACACTGAAGCTTTCTTT	CASSFAFHTEAFF
TRBJ2-7	TRBV5-1	-	TGCGCCAGCAGCTTGGTTGGACAGAGCTACGAGCAGTACTTC	CASSLVGQSYEQYF